One and the same sample provided the 2 T cell receptor beta chains below, sequenced in a study of Graves' ophthalmopathy and Graves' hyperthyroidism. Investigators amplified TCR beta CDR3 regions from RNA transcripts. HTBI-primed RT-PCR formed the first round, and a multiplex PCR formed the second. MiXCR, applied by TCRdb to the multiplex PCR reads, yields one record per CDR3 protein. There are more than 1,000,000 distinct CDR3 sequences in the sample; approximately 35% occur only once, and 11% lies in the top ten. The sample consisted of peripheral blood or thyroid tissue (not recorded which). Receptors originate from an adult man with Graves' hyperthyroidism.

Turning to this clonotype: This may stem from a read error, because a much larger clone lies one nucleotide away. The CDR3 does not end in the conserved phenylalanine or tryptophan, so this is likely a read error. J is TRBJ1-1 and V is TRBV6-4; D is unclear. Trimming removed 3 bases from V and 1 base from J, with 9 bases in between. This CDR3 contains 14 residues. Germline V gives CDR1 MRHNA, CDR2 SNTAGT. The CDR3 loop is CASSEQAENTEAFL. As DNA, the CDR3 is TGTGCCAGCAGTGAACAAGCTGAGAACACTGAAGCTTTCCTT.

V gene TRBV12-3 or TRBV12-4 combines with J gene TRBJ1-5; D is unresolved. This CDR3 comprises 16 residues. V dropped 0 bases and J dropped 0 bases, with 9 bases sitting between them. The CDR3: CASSLARFNSNQPQHF. The DNA for the CDR3 is TGTGCCAGCAGTTTAGCACGATTCAATAGCAATCAGCCCCAGCATTTT.